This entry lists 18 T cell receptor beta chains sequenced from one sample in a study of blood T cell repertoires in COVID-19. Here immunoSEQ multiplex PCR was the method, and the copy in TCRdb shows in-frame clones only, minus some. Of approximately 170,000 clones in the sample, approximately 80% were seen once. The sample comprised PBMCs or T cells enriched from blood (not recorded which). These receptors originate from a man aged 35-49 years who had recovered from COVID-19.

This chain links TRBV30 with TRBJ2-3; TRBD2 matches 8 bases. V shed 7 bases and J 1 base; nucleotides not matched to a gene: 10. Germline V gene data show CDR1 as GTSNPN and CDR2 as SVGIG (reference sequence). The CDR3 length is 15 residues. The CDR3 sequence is CASAASGGGTDTQYF. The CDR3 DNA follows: TGTGCCTCCGCCGCTTCCGGGGGGGGCACAGATACGCAGTATTTT.

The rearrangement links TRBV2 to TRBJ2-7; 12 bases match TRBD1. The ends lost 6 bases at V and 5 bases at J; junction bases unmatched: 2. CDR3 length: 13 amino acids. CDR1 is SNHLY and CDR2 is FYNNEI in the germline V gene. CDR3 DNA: TGTGCCAGCAGGGGGACAGGGGGCGACGAGCAGTACTTC. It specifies CASRGTGGDEQYF.

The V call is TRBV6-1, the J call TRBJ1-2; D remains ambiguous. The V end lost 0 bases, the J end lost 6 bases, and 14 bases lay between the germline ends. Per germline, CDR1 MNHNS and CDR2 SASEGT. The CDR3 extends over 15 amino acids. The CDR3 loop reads CASSEAWRNGNGYTF. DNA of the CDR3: TGTGCCAGCAGTGAAGCATGGAGGAACGGCAATGGCTACACCTTC.

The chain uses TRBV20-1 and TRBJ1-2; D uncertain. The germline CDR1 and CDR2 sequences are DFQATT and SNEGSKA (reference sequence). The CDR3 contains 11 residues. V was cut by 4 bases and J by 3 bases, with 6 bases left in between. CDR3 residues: CSANRDYGYTF. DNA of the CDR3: TGCAGTGCTAACAGAGACTATGGCTACACCTTC.

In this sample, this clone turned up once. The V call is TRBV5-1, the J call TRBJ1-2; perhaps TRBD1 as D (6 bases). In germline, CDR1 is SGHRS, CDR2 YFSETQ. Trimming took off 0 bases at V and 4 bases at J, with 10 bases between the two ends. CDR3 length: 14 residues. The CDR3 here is CASSLGTASYGYTF. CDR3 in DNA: TGCGCCAGCAGCTTGGGGACAGCAAGCTATGGCTACACCTTC.

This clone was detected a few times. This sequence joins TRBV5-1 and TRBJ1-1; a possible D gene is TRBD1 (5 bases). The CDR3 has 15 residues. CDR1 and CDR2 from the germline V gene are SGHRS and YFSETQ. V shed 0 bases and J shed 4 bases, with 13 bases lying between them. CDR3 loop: CASSLGQTRGTEAFF. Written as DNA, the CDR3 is TGCGCCAGCAGCTTGGGACAGACCCGAGGCACTGAAGCTTTCTTT.

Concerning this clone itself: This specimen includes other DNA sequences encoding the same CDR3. The DNA of the CDR3 is TGTGCCAGCAGCCCACTAGCAACTAATGAAAAACTGTTTTTT. The encoded protein is CASSPLATNEKLFF. The V gene is TRBV7-9, the J gene TRBJ1-4; no reliable D call. Germline-derived CDR1 and CDR2 are SEHNR and FQNEAQ (reference sequence). With 5 bases removed from V and 0 bases from J, the gap between germline ends came to 7 bases. This CDR3 is 14 amino acids long.

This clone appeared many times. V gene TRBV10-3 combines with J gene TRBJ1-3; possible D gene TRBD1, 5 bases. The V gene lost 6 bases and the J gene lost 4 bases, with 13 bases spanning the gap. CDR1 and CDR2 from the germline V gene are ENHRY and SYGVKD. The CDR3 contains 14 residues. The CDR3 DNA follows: TGTGCCATCAGGCGACGGGGGGTCGGAAACACCATATATTTT. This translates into CAIRRRGVGNTIYF.

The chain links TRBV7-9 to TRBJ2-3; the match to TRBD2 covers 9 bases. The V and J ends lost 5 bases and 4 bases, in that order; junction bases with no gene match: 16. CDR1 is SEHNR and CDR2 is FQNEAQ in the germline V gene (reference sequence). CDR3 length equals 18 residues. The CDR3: CASSTLLGAGGRADTQYF. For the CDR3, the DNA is TGTGCCAGCAGCACCCTTCTAGGGGCGGGGGGGCGCGCAGATACGCAGTATTTT.

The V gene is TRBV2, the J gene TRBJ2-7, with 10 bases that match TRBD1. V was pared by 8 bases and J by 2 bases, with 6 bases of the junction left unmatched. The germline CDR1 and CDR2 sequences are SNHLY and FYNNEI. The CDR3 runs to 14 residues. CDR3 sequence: CASRRDRGPYEQYV. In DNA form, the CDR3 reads TGTGCCAGCCGACGGGACAGGGGACCCTACGAGCAGTACGTC.

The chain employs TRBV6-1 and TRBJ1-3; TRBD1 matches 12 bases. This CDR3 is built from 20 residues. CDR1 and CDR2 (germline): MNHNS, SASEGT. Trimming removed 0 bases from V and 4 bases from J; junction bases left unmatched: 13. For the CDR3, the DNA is TGTGCCAGCAGTGAAGCGCTCTTCATGGGACAGGGGGCGAGGGGAAACACCATATATTTT. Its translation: CASSEALFMGQGARGNTIYF.

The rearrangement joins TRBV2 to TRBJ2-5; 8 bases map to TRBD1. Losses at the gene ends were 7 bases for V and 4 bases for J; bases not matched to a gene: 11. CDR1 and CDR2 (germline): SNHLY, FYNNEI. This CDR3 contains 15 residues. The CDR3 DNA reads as TGTGCCAGCAAGCCCACATTGGACAGGGCAGAGACCCAGTACTTC. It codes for CASKPTLDRAETQYF.

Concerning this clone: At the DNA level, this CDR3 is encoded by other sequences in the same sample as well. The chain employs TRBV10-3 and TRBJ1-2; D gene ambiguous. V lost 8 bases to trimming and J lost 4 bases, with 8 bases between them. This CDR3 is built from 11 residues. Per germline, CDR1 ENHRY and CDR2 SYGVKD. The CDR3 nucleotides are TGTGCCATCTCCGGGGTCTATGGCTACACCTTC. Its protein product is CAISGVYGYTF.

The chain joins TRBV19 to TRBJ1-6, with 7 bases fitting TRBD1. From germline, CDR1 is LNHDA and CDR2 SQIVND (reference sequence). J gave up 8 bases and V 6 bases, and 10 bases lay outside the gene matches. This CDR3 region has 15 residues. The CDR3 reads CASSYRQGGDSPLHF. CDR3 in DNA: TGTGCCAGTAGCTACCGACAGGGTGGGGATTCACCCCTCCACTTT.

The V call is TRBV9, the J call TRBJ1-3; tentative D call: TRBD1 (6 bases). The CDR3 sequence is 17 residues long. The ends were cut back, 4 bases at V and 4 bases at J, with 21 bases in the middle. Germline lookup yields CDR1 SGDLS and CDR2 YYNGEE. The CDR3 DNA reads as TGTGCCAGCAGCCCACAGCCGGGGGGGACACAAGGAAACACCATATATTTT. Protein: CASSPQPGGTQGNTIYF.

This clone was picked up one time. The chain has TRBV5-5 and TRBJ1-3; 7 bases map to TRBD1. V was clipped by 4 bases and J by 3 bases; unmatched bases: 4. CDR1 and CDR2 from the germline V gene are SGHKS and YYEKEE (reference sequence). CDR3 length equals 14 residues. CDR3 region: CASSPGQLGNTIYF. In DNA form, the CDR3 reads TGTGCCAGCAGCCCGGGACAGCTTGGAAACACCATATATTTT.

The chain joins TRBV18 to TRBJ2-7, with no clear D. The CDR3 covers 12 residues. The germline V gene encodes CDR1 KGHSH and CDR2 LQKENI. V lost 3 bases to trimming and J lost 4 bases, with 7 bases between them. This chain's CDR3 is CASSPGRYEQYF. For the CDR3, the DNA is TGTGCCAGCTCACCGGGCAGGTACGAGCAGTACTTC.

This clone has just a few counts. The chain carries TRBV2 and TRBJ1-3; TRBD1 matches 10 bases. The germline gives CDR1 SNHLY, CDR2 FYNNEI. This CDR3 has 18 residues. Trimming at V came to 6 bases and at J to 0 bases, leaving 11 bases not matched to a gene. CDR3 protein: CASRERTGGLTSGNTIYF. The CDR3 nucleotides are TGTGCCAGCAGGGAAAGGACAGGGGGACTTACCTCTGGAAACACCATATATTTT.